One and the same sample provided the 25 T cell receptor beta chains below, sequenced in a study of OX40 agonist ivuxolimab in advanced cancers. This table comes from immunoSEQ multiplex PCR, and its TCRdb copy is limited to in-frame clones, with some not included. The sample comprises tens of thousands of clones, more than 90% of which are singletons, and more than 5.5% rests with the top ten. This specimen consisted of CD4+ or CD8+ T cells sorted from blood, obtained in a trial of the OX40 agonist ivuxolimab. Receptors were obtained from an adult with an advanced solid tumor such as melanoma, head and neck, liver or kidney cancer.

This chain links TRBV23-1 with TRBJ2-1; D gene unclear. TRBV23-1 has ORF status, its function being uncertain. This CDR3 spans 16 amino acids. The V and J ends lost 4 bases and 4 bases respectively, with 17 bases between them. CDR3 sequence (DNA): TGCGCCAGCAGTCGGTTTCGGAAGGCTTCTTACAATGAGCAGTTCTTC. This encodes CASSRFRKASYNEQFF.

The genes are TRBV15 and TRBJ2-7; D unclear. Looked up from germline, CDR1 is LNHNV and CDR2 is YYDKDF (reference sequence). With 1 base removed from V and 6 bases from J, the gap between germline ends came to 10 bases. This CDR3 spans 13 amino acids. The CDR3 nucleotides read TGTGCCACCAGCAGAGGAGGTTTGGGCGAGCAGTACTTC. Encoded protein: CATSRGGLGEQYF.

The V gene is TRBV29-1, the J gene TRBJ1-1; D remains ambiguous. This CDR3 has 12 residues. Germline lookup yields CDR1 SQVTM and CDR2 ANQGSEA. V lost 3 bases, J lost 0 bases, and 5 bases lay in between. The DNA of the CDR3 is TGCAGCGTTGACGAGATGAACACTGAAGCTTTCTTT. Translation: CSVDEMNTEAFF. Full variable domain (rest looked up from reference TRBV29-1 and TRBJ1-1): SAVISQKPSRDICQRGTSLTIQCQVDSQVTMMFWYRQQPGQSLTLIATANQGSEATYESGFVIDKFPISRPNLTFSTLTVSNMSPEDSSIYLCSVDEMNTEAFFGQGTRLTVV.

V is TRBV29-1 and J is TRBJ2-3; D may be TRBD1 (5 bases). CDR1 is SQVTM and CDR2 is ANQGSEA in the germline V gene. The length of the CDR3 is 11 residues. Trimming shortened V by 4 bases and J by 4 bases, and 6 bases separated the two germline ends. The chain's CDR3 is CSVGGPDTQYF. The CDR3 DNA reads TGCAGCGTTGGGGGCCCAGATACGCAGTATTTT.

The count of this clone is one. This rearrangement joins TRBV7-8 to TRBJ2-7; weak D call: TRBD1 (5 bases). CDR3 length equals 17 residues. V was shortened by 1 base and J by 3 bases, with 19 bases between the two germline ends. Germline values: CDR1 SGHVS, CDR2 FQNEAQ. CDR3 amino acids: CASSLGGAGFSHYEQYF. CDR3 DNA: TGTGCCAGCAGCTTAGGTGGAGCAGGGTTCTCTCACTACGAGCAGTACTTC.

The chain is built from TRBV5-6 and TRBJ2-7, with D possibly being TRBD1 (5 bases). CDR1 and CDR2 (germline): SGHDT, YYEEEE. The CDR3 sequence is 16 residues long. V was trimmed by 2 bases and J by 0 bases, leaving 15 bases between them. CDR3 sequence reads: CASSLDLRTSSYEQYF. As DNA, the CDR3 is TGTGCCAGCAGCTTAGATCTGCGGACAAGCTCCTACGAGCAGTACTTC.

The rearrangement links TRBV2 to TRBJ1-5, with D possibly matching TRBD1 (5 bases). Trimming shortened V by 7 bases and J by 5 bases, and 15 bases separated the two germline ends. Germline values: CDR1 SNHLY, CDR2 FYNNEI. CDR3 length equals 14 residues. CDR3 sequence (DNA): TGTGCCAGCAAGGAGGGGCAGGGTCATCAGCCCCAGCATTTT. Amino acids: CASKEGQGHQPQHF.

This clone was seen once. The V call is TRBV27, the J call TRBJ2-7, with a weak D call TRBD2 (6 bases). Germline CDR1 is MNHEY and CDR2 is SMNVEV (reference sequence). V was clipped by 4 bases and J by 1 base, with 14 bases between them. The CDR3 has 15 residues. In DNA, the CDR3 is TGTGCCAGCAGTTCATTCCGGGGGACGTCCTACGAGCAGTACTTC. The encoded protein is CASSSFRGTSYEQYF.

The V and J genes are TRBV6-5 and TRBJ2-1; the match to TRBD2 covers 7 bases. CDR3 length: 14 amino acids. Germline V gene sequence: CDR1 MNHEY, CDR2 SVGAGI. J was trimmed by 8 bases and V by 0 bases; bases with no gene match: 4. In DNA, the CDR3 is TGTGCCAGCAGTTACTCACGGGGGAGGGATGAGCAGTTCTTC. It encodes CASSYSRGRDEQFF.

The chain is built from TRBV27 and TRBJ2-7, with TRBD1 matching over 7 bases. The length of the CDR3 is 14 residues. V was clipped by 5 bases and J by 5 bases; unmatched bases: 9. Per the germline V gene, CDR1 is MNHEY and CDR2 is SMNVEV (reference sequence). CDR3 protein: CASSIRQGSNEQYF. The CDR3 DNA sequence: TGTGCCAGCAGTATCCGACAGGGCTCGAACGAGCAGTACTTC.

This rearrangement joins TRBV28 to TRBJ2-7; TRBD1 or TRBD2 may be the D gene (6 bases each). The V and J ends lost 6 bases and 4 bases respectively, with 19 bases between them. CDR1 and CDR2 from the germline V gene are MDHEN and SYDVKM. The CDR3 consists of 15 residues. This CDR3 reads CASSPRGVGGYEQYF. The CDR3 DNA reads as TGTGCCAGCAGCCCAAGGGGGGTGGGCGGTTACGAGCAGTACTTC.

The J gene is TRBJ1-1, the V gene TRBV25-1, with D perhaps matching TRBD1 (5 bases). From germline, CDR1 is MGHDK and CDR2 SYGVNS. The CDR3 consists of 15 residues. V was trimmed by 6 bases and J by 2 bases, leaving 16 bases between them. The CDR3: CASSPRVVTNTEAFF. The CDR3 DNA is TGTGCCAGCAGCCCCAGGGTAGTCACCAACACTGAAGCTTTCTTT. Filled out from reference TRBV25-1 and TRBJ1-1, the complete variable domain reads EADIYQTPRYLVIGTGKKITLECSQTMGHDKMYWYQQDPGMELHLIHYSYGVNSTEKGDLSSESTVSRIRTEHFPLTLESARPSHTSQYLCASSPRVVTNTEAFFGQGTRLTVV.

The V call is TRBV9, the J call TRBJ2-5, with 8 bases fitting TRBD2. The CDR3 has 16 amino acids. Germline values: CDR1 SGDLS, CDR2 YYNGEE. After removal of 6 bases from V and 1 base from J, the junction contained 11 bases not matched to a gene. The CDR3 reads CASTSGAGATQETQYF. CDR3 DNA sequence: TGTGCCAGCACTTCTGGAGCGGGGGCAACCCAAGAGACCCAGTACTTC.

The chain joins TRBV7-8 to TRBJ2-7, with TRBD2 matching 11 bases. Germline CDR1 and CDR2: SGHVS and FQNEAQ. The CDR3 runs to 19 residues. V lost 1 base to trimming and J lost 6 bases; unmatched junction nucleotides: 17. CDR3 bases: TGTGCCAGCAGCTTAGGGGCAGGGCTAGCGGGAGGAGGGTTGGGCGAGCAGTACTTC. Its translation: CASSLGAGLAGGGLGEQYF.

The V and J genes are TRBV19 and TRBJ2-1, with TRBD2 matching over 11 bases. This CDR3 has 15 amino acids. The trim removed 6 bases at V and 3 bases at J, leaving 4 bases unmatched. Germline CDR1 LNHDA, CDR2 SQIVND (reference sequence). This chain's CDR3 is CASRVAGGSYNEQFF. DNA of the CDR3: TGTGCCAGTAGGGTAGCGGGAGGGAGCTACAATGAGCAGTTCTTC. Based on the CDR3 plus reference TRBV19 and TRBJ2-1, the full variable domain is DGGITQSPKYLFRKEGQNVTLSCEQNLNHDAMYWYRQDPGQGLRLIYYSQIVNDFQKGDIAEGYSVSREKKESFPLTVTSAQKNPTAFYLCASRVAGGSYNEQFFGPGTRLTVL.

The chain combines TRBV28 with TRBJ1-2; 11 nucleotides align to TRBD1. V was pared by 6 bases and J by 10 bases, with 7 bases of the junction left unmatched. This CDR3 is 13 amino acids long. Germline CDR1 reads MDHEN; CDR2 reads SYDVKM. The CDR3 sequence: CASSLGQGAHYTF. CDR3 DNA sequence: TGTGCCAGCAGCCTCGGACAGGGGGCTCACTACACCTTC.

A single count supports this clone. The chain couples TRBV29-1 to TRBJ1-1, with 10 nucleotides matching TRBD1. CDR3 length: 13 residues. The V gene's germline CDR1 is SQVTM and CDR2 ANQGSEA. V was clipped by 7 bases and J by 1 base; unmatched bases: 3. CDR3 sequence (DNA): TGCAGCGCCCGGACAGGGGGGAACACTGAAGCTTTCTTT. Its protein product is CSARTGGNTEAFF.

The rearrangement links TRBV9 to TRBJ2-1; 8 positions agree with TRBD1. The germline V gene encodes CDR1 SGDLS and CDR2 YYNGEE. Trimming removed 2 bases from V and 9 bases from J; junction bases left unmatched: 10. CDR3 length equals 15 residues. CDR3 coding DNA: TGTGCCAGCAGCGTTCAGGGGGCATATGGCGGTGAGCAGTTCTTC. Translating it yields CASSVQGAYGGEQFF.

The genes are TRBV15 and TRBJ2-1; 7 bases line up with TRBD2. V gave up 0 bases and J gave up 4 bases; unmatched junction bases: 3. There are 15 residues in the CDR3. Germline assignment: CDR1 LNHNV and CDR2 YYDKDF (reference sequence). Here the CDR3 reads CATSREASGYNEQFF. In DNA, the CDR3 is TGTGCCACCAGCAGAGAGGCTAGCGGATACAATGAGCAGTTCTTC.

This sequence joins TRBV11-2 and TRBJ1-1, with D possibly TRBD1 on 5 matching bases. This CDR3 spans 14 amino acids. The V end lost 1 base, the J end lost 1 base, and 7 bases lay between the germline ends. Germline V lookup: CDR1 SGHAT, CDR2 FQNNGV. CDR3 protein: CASSLGRANTEAFF. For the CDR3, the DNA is TGTGCCAGCAGCTTAGGCAGGGCGAACACTGAAGCTTTCTTT.

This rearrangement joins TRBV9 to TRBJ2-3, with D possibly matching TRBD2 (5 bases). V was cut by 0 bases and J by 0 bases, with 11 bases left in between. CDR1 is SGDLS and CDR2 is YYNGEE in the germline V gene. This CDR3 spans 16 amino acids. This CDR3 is CASSVGAAISTDTQYF. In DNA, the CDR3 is TGTGCCAGCAGCGTAGGAGCGGCCATTAGCACAGATACGCAGTATTTT. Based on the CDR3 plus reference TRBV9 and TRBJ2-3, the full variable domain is DSGVTQTPKHLITATGQRVTLRCSPRSGDLSVYWYQQSLDQGLQFLIQYYNGEERAKGNILERFSAQQFPDLHSELNLSSLELGDSALYFCASSVGAAISTDTQYFGPGTRLTVL.

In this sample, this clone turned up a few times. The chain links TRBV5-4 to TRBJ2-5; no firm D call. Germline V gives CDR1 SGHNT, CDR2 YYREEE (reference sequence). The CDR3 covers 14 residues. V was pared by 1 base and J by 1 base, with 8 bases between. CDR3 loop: CASSLIGPQETQYF. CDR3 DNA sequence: TGTGCCAGCAGCTTGATAGGCCCCCAAGAGACCCAGTACTTC.

CDR3 region: CSVDPTGMGGYTF. Written as DNA, the CDR3 is TGCAGCGTTGATCCGACAGGGATGGGCGGCTACACCTTC. This rearrangement joins TRBV29-1 to TRBJ1-2, with TRBD1 matching over 7 bases. CDR3 length equals 13 residues. Trimming cost V 3 bases and J 8 bases; bases outside gene matches: 9. The germline V gene has CDR1 SQVTM and CDR2 ANQGSEA.

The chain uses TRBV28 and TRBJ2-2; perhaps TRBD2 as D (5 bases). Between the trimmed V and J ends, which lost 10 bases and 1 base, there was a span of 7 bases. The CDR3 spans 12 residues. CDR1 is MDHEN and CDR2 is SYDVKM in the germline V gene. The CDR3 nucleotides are TGTGCCACCGGACTGAACACCGGGGAGCTGTTTTTT. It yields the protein CATGLNTGELFF.

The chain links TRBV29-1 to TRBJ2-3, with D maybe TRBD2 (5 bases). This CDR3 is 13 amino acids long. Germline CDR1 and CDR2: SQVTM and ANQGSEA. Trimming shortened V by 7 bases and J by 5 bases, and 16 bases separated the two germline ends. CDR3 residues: CSACPNSVDTQYF. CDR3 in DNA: TGCAGCGCCTGCCCAAATAGCGTAGATACGCAGTATTTT.